This T cell receptor beta chain was sequenced in a study of glioma-infiltrating T cells. Regarding the study as a whole: Non-neoplastic patients had below-expected tissue-blood divergence, while all gliomas exceeded expectation.

Using RNA template, CDR3s of TCR alpha and beta were amplified with iRepertoire arm-PCR. From the multiplex PCR reads, TCRdb called clonotypes with MiXCR, one entry per CDR3 protein. The sample lists around 190,000 distinct CDR3 sequences, about 47% occurring once. To note about this clonotype: The antigen is undetermined. The junction departs from the called germline gene at one end, perhaps through a read error.

CDR1 is LGHDT, CDR2 YNNKEL, per germline (reference sequence). The CDR3 is made up of 16 amino acids. The V call is TRBV3-1, the J call TRBJ2-1; weak D call: TRBD2 (6 bases). Sample: glioma tissue, nonneoplastic brain tissue, or PBMCs (not recorded which). The TCR was taken from a human donor with low-grade glioma or glioblastoma, undergoing nonglioma brain surgery, or in good health (not recorded which). In nucleotides, the CDR3 is TGTGCCAGCAGACAAGCGGACTGGAGGGGTGATCATGAGCAGTTCTTC. As protein: CASRQADWRGDHEQFF.